These T cell receptor beta chains were read from a single sample in a study of tumor-infiltrating lymphocytes in primary liver carcinoma. From the multiplex PCR reads, TCRdb called clonotypes with MiXCR, one entry per CDR3 protein. The sample consists of around 88,000 distinct CDR3 sequences, around 68% of them appearing once. What was sequenced was tumor-adjacent normal liver tissue. The source of these receptors is a man in his forties with primary liver carcinoma and hepatitis B virus infection. Both conserved end residues are part of each CDR3. D genes are given only for firm matches. Size tells how often a clone was seen (once, few, many) or the class of an expanded clone, and some rows leave it out.

NA 14 NA TRBJ2-1 TRBV29-1 CSVKKDYSHNEQFF TGCAGCGTTAAAAAGGACTACTCCCACAATGAGCAGTTCTTC
NA 13 TRBD1 TRBJ2-5 TRBV12-3/TRBV12-4 CASSWTGQEIQYF TGTGCTAGCAGCTGGACAGGTCAAGAGATCCAGTACTTC
few 16 TRBD1 TRBJ2-1 TRBV7-9 CASSPRQGITNNEQFF TGTGCCAGCAGCCCAAGACAGGGTATAACTAACAATGAGCAGTTCTTC
NA 18 TRBD2 TRBJ2-3 TRBV11-2 CVSSLATSGRAGRDTQYF TGTGTCAGCAGCTTAGCTACAAGCGGGAGGGCGGGGCGAGATACGCAGTATTTT
few 17 TRBD1 TRBJ2-3 TRBV28 CASSLEGDRGSTDTQYF TGTGCCAGCAGTTTAGAGGGGGACAGGGGCAGCACAGATACGCAGTATTTT
NA 15 TRBD2 TRBJ2-7 TRBV6-1 CASSPSGIVSCEQYF TGTGCCAGCAGCCCCAGCGGGATCGTCTCTTGTGAGCAGTACTTC
NA 14 NA TRBJ2-7 TRBV11-2 CANSLGRSSYKQYF TGTGCCAACAGCTTAGGCAGGAGTTCCTACAAGCAGTACTTC
NA 15 TRBD1 TRBJ2-1 TRBV10-3 CAISLGQGTYNEQFF TGTGCCATCAGCTTAGGACAGGGGACCTACAATGAACAGTTCTTC
many 15 TRBD2 TRBJ2-5 TRBV29-1 CSVWAAGVGQETQYF TGCAGCGTTTGGGCGGCGGGAGTGGGCCAAGAGACCCAGTACTTC
once 14 TRBD1 TRBJ1-1 TRBV11-1 CANSGQGRNTETFF TGTGCCAACAGCGGACAGGGCCGGAACACTGAAACTTTCTTT
NA 14 NA TRBJ2-7 TRBV7-2 CASSPRDQSYEQYF TGTGCCAGCAGCCCCCGGGACCAGTCCTACGAGCAGTACTTC
NA 15 NA TRBJ1-3 TRBV11-2 CASSFLGLSENTIYF TGTGCCAGCAGCTTCTTGGGCCTATCTGAAAACACCATATATTTT
NA 15 TRBD2 TRBJ2-1 TRBV2 CASSELAGGPHEQFF TGTGCCAGCAGTGAACTAGCGGGAGGGCCGCATGAGCAGTTCTTC
NA 14 NA TRBJ2-1 TRBV9 CASSVGPLASGQFF TGTGCCAGCAGCGTAGGTCCCCTAGCTAGTGGGCAGTTCTTC
few 11 NA TRBJ2-5 TRBV7-9 CASTLQETQYF TGTGCCAGCACTCTCCAAGAGACCCAGTACTTC
NA 14 NA TRBJ2-1 TRBV6-5 CVSSWQDRGNEQFF TGTGTCAGCAGTTGGCAGGATAGGGGCAATGAGCAGTTCTTC
many 17 NA TRBJ2-6 TRBV5-4 CASSLGDSRSGANVLTF TGTGCCAGCAGCTTGGGCGACAGCCGCTCTGGGGCCAACGTCCTGACTTTC
NA 14 NA TRBJ2-3 TRBV7-9 CACSTSREEDTQYF TGTGCCTGCAGCACTAGCAGGGAGGAGGATACGCAGTATTTT
many 14 NA TRBJ1-6 TRBV29-1 CSVGDPSGNSPLHF TGCAGCGTCGGGGACCCCTCCGGTAATTCACCCCTCCACTTT
many 13 TRBD2 TRBJ2-1 TRBV5-6 CASSFGLAGDWFF TGTGCCAGCAGCTTCGGTCTAGCGGGAGATTGGTTCTTC
NA 16 NA TRBJ2-6 TRBV5-6 CASRPPQPSGANVLTF TGTGCCAGCAGACCCCCCCAACCGTCTGGGGCCAACGTCCTGACTTTC
few 20 TRBD2 TRBJ2-6 TRBV5-1 CASSLEGLAGLSSGANVLTF TGCGCCAGCAGCCTGGAGGGACTAGCGGGACTGAGCTCTGGGGCCAACGTCCTGACTTTC
few 13 NA TRBJ2-5 TRBV25-1 CAYLTGVGETQYF TGTGCCTACTTGACGGGGGTGGGGGAGACCCAGTACTTC
NA 16 NA TRBJ2-7 TRBV6-5 CASSYSRGILAYEQHF TGTGCCAGCAGCTACTCTAGGGGGATTCTGGCCTACGAGCAGCACTTC
many 14 NA TRBJ2-7 TRBV29-1 CSVQWDPSSYEQYF TGCAGCGTCCAATGGGACCCCAGCTCCTACGAGCAGTACTTC
NA 14 NA TRBJ2-7 TRBV6-1 CASRNQQGPCEQYF TGCGCCAGCAGAAACCAACAGGGTCCCTGCGAGCAGTACTTC
many 13 NA TRBJ1-2 TRBV29-1 CSVVDSTNYGYTF TGCAGCGTAGTAGACAGCACTAACTATGGCTACACCTTC
many 16 NA TRBJ1-6 TRBV4-1 CASSQDGTGQNSPLHF TGCGCCAGCAGCCAAGATGGTACCGGACAGAATTCACCCCTCCACTTT
NA 13 TRBD2 TRBJ2-1 TRBV6-1 CASSEDGREGSFF TGTGCCAGCAGTGAAGACGGGAGGGAGGGCTCCTTCTTC
NA 13 TRBD2 TRBJ2-7 TRBV6-2/TRBV6-3 CATRASGRYEQYF TGTGCCACCCGGGCTAGCGGGAGATACGAGCAGTACTTC
many 16 TRBD2 TRBJ2-3 TRBV6-1 CASSRTSGNPPDTQYF TGTGCCAGCAGTCGGACTAGCGGGAATCCGCCAGATACGCAGTATTTT
NA 14 TRBD2 TRBJ2-7 TRBV19 CASSGLAGVYEQYF TGTGCCAGTAGCGGACTAGCGGGAGTATACGAGCAGTACTTC
NA 14 NA TRBJ1-1 TRBV6-5 CANSPGPRNTEALF TGTGCCAACAGTCCGGGACCGCGCAACACTGAAGCTCTCTTT
NA 15 TRBD2 TRBJ2-3 TRBV19 CASSPTGGVPDTQYF TGTGCCAGCTCCCCCACGGGAGGGGTCCCAGATACGCAGTATTTT
NA 13 NA TRBJ2-1 TRBV11-2 CANSLEVGAEQFF TGTGCCAACAGCTTAGAGGTAGGAGCCGAGCAGTTCTTC
few 14 NA TRBJ2-7 TRBV2 CASSANGAYYEQYF TGTGCCAGCAGCGCAAACGGGGCGTACTACGAGCAGTACTTC
many 17 NA TRBJ1-1 TRBV6-1 CASSGRDTDFGYGEAFF TGTGCCAGCAGTGGCCGGGACACTGACTTCGGATATGGTGAAGCTTTCTTT
NA 14 NA TRBJ2-2 TRBV28 CTSNSQVLPGELFF TGTACCAGCAATTCTCAAGTCTTGCCCGGGGAGCTGTTTTTT
NA 15 NA TRBJ1-6 TRBV25-1 CASTPREAYNSPLHF TGTGCCAGCACCCCTCGGGAGGCCTATAATTCACCCCTCCACTTT
NA 14 NA TRBJ2-1 TRBV5-1 CASSLSWIPDGQFF TGCGCTAGCAGCTTGTCGTGGATCCCCGATGGGCAGTTCTTC
many 14 NA TRBJ1-6 TRBV4-1 CASSQALANSPLHF TGCGCCAGCAGCCAAGCGTTAGCTAATTCACCCCTCCACTTT
NA 12 NA TRBJ2-1 TRBV11-2 CASGTTGYGQFF TGTGCCAGCGGCACAACTGGCTATGGGCAGTTCTTC
NA 15 TRBD1 TRBJ1-5 TRBV7-3 CASSSQGASNQPQHF TGTGCCAGCAGCTCTCAGGGGGCGAGCAATCAGCCCCAGCATTTT
many 14 NA TRBJ2-4 TRBV6-1 CASSEVGRLNIQYF TGTGCCAGCAGTGAAGTCGGCAGGTTAAACATTCAGTACTTC